This T cell receptor (beta chain) was profiled in a study of CXCR3-negative and CXCR3-positive naive CD8 T cells. General study results and limits: The study found comparably high diversity in both naive subsets and much lower diversity in memory CD8+ cells.

It was by 5' RACE with UMI labels that the TRB cDNA libraries were prepared. TCRdb re-called the 5' RACE reads and catalogs CDR3 proteins one per entry, DNA excluded. The table lists around 50,000 distinct CDR3 sequences. As to this clonotype: Its antigen is currently unknown.

The source of this sequence is a human donor in good health. Some clones in this sample may be carry-over from other donors' samples. Sequenced: memory CD8+ T cells from blood.

CDR3 protein: CSVDEGQDYNEQFF. V gene TRBV29-1 combines with J gene TRBJ2-1; TCRdb reports TRBD1, a call that lacks DNA to check it against. Germline lookup yields CDR1 SQVTM and CDR2 ANQGSEA. CDR3 length equals 14 residues.